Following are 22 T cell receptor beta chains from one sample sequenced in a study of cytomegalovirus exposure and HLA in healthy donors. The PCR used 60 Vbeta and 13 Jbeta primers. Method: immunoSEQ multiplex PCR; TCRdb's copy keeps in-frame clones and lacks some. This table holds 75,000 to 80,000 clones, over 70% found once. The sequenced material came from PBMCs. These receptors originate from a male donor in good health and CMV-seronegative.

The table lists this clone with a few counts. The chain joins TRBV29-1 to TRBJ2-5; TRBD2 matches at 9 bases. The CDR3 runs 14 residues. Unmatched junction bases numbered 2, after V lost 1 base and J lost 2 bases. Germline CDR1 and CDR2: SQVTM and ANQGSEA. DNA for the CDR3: TGCAGCGTTGAAGGACTAGCGGTTCAAGAGACCCAGTACTTC. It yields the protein CSVEGLAVQETQYF.

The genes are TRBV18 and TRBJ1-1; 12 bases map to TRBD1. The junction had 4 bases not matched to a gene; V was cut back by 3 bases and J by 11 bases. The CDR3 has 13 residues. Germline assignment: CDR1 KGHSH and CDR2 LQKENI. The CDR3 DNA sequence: TGTGCCAGCTCACCGGGACAGGGGGCCTTTGCTTTCTTT. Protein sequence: CASSPGQGAFAFF.

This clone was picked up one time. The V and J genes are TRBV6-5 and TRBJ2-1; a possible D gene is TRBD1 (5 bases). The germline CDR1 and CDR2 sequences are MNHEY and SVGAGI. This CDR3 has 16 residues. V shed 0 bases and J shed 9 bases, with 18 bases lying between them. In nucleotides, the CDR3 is TGTGCCAGCAGTTACTCGTCCGCACAGGTAGTTGGTGAGCAGTTCTTC. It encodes CASSYSSAQVVGEQFF.

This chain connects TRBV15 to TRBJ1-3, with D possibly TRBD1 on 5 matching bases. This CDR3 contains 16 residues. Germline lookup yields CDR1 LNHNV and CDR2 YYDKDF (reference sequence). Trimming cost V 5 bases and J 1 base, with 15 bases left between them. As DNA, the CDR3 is TGTGCCACCAGCCCCCGACTGACAGTTTCTGGAAACACCATATATTTT. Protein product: CATSPRLTVSGNTIYF.

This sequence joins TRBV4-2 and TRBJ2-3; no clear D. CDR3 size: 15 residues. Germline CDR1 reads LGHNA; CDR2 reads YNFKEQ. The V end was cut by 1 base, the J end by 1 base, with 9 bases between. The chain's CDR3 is CASSQAGRGTDTQYF. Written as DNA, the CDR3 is TGTGCCAGCAGCCAAGCGGGTCGGGGCACAGATACGCAGTATTTT.

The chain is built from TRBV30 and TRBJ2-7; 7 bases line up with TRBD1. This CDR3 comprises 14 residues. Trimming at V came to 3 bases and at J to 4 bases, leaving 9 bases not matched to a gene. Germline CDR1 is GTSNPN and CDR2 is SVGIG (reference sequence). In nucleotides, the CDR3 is TGTGCCTGGAGGAGAGACAGGGCGGATTACGAGCAGTACTTC. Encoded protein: CAWRRDRADYEQYF.

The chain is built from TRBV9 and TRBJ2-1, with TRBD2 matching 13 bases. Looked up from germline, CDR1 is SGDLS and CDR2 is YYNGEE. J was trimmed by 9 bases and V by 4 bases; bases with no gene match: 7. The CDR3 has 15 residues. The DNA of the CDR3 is TGTGCCAGCAGCTCCACTAGCGGGAGGGCCTGTGAGCAGTTCTTC. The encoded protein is CASSSTSGRACEQFF.

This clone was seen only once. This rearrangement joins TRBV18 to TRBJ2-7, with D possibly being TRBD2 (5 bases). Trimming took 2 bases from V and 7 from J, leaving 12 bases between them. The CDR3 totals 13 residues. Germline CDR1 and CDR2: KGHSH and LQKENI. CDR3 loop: CASSPGHGEEQYF. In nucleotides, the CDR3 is TGTGCCAGCTCACCAGGTCACGGGGAGGAGCAGTACTTC.

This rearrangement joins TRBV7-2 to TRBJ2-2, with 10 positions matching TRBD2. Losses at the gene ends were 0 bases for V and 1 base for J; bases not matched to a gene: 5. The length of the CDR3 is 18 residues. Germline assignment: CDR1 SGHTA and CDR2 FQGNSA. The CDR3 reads CASSLAKGLAVNTGELFF. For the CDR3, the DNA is TGTGCCAGCAGCTTAGCGAAAGGACTAGCGGTGAACACCGGGGAGCTGTTTTTT.

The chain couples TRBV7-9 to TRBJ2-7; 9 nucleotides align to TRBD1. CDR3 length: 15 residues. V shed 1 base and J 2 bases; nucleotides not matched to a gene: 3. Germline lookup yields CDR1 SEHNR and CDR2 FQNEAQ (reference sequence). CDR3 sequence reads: CASSLVWTGAYEQYF. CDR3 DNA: TGTGCCAGCAGCTTAGTTTGGACAGGGGCCTACGAGCAGTACTTC.

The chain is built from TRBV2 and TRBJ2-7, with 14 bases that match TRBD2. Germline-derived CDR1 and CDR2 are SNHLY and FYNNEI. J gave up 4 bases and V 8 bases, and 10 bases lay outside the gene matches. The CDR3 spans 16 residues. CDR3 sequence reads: CASHSGTSGSNYEQYF. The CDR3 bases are TGTGCCAGCCACTCTGGGACTAGCGGGAGCAATTACGAGCAGTACTTC.

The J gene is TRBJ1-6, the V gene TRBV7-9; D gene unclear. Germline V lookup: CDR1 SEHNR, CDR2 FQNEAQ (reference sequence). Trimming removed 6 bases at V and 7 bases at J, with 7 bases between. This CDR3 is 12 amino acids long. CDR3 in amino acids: CASSSTNSPLHF. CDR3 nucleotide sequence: TGTGCCAGCAGTTCTACCAATTCACCCCTCCACTTT.

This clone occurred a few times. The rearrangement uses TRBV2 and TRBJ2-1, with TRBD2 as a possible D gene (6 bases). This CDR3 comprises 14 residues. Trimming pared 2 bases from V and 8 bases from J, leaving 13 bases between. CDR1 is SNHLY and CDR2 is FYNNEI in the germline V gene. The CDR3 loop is CASSEWGVVDEQFF. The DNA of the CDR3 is TGTGCCAGCAGTGAATGGGGGGTAGTAGATGAGCAGTTCTTC.

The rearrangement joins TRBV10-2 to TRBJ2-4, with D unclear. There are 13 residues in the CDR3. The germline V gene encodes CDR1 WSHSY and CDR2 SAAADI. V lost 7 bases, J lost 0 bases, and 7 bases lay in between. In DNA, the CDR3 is TGCGCCAGCATGGAGTTAGCCAAAAACATTCAGTACTTC. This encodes CASMELAKNIQYF.

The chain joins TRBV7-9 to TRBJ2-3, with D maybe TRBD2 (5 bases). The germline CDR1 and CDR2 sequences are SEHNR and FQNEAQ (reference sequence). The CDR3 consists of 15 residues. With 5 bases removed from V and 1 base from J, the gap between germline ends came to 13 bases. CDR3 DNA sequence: TGTGCCAGCAGCGTCGATGTCGGGGGCACAGATACGCAGTATTTT. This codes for CASSVDVGGTDTQYF. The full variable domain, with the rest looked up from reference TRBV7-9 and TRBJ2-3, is DTGVSQNPRHKITKRGQNVTFRCDPISEHNRLYWYRQTLGQGPEFLTYFQNEAQLEKSRLLSDRFSAERPKGSFSTLEIQRTEQGDSAMYLCASSVDVGGTDTQYFGPGTRLTVL.

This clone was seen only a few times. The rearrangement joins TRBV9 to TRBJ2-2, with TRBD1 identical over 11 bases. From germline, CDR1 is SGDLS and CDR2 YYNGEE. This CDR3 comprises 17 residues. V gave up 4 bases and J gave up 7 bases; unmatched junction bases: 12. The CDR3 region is CASSPRTGGVIIGELFF. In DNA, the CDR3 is TGTGCCAGCAGCCCTAGGACAGGGGGCGTAATTATCGGGGAGCTGTTTTTT.

CDR3 sequence reads: CASLRLANEQFF. CDR3 nucleotide sequence: TGTGCCAGCTTAAGACTAGCCAATGAGCAGTTCTTC. The rearrangement links TRBV2 to TRBJ2-1, with TRBD2 matching over 7 bases. Germline-derived CDR1 and CDR2 are SNHLY and FYNNEI. The CDR3 runs to 12 residues. V was pared by 8 bases and J by 6 bases, with 4 bases of the junction left unmatched.

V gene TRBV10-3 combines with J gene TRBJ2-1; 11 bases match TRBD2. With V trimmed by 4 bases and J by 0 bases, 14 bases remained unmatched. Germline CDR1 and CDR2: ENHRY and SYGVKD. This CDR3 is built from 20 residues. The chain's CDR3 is CAISVSGTSGSGNSYNEQFF. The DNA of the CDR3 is TGTGCCATCAGTGTTAGTGGCACTAGCGGGAGCGGGAACTCCTACAATGAGCAGTTCTTC.

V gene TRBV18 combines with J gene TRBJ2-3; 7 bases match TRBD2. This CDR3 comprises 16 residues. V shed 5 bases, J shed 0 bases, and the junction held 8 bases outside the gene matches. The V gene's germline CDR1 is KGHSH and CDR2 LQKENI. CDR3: CASSTGGAGSTDTQYF. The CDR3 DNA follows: TGTGCCAGCTCAACGGGAGGAGCGGGGAGCACAGATACGCAGTATTTT.

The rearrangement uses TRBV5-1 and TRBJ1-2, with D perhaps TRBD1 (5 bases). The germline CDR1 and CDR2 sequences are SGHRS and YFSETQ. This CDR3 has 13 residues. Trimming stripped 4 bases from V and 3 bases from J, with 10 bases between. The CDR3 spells CASSPGGDYGYTF. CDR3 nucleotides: TGCGCCAGCAGCCCCGGGGGGGACTATGGCTACACCTTC.

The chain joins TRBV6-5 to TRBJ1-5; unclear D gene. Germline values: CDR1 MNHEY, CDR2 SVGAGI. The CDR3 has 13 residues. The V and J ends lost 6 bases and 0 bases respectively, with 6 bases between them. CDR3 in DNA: TGTGCCAGCAGAGGAGATAGCAATCAGCCCCAGCATTTT. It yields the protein CASRGDSNQPQHF.

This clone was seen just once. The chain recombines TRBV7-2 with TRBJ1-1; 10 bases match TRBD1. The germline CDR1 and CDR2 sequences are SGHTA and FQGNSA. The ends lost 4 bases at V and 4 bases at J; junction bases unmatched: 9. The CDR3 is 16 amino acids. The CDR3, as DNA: TGTGCCAGCAGCTCCGCGACAGGGGGCGCCGGCACTGAAGCTTTCTTT. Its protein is CASSSATGGAGTEAFF. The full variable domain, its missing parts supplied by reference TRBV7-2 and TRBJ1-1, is GAGVSQSPSNKVTEKGKDVELRCDPISGHTALYWYRQSLGQGLEFLIYFQGNSAPDKSGLPSDRFSAERTGGSVSTLTIQRTQQEDSAVYLCASSSATGGAGTEAFFGQGTRLTVV.